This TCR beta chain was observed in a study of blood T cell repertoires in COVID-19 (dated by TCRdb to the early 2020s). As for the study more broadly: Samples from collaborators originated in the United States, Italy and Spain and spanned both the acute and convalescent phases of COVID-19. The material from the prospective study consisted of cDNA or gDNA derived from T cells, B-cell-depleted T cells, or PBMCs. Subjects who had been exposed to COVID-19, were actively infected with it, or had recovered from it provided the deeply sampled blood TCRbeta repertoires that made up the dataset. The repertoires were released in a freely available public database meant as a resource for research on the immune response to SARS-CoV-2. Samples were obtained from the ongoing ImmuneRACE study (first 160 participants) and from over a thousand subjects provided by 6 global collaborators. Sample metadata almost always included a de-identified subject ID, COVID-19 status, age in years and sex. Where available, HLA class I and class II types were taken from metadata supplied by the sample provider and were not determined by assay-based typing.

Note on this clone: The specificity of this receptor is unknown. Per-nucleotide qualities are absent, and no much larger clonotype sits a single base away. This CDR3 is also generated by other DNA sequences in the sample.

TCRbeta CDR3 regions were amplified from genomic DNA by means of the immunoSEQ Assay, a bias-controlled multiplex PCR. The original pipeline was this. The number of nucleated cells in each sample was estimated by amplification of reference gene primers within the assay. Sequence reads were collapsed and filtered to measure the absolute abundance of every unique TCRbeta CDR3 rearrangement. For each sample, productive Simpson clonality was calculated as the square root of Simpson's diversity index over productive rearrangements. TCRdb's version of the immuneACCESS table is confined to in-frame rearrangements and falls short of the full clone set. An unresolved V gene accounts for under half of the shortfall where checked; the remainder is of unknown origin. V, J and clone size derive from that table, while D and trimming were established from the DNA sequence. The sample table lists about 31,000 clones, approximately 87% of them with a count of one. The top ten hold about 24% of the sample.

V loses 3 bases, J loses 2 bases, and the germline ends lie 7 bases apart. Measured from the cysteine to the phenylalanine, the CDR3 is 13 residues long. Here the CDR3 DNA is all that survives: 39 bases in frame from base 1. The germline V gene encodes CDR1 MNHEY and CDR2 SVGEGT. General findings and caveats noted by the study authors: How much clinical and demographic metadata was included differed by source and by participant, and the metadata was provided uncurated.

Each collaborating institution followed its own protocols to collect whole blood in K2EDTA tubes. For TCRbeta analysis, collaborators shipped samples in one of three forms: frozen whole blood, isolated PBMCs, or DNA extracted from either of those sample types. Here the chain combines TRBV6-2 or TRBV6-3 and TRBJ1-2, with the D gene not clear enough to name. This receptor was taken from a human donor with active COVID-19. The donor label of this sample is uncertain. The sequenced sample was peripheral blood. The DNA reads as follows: TGTGCCAGCAGTTATAGCCGGAACTATGGCTACACCTTC. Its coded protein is CASSYSRNYGYTF.